Following are 20 T cell receptor beta chains from one sample sequenced in a study of blood T cell repertoires in COVID-19 (dated by TCRdb to 2018 to 2021). Libraries were built with the immunoSEQ multiplex PCR assay. TCRdb took over this immuneACCESS table, retaining in-frame rearrangements with V and J assigned. Such tables are incomplete; in checked studies, under half of the missing clones stem from an unresolved V gene, and the remainder is unexplained. Recorded for this sample are approximately 220,000 clones; about 84% of them occurred a single time. Together, the top ten hold 7.4% of the sample. The specimen was PBMCs or T cells enriched from blood (not recorded which). The receptors derive from a woman in her 40s with acute COVID-19.

The CDR3 bases are TGTGCCAGCAGCGTAGGGCCCTACGAGCAGTACTTC. It codes for CASSVGPYEQYF. The chain has TRBV7-2 and TRBJ2-7; D not certain. V lost 5 bases, J lost 2 bases, and 7 bases lay in between. Germline CDR1 SGHTA, CDR2 FQGNSA. The CDR3 is 12 amino acids.

V usage is TRBV6-5 and J usage is TRBJ2-5; D perhaps matches TRBD2 (7 bases). The germline gives CDR1 MNHEY, CDR2 SVGAGI. The CDR3 length is 15 residues. Between the trimmed V and J ends, which lost 2 bases and 5 bases, there was a span of 15 bases. DNA of the CDR3: TGTGCCAGCAGTTACGGGAGGGGGGTAGGGGAGACCCAGTACTTC. Protein sequence: CASSYGRGVGETQYF.

This clone was counted a single time. V gene TRBV5-4 combines with J gene TRBJ1-2; 8 bases fit TRBD1. There are 15 residues in the CDR3. V trimming: 1 base; J trimming: 7 bases; junction bases outside the gene matches: 9. Germline CDR1 SGHNT, CDR2 YYREEE (reference sequence). The CDR3 DNA reads TGTGCCAGCAGCTTGTCCCGACAGGGGTCGGCTGGCTACACCTTC. Translated: CASSLSRQGSAGYTF. The whole variable domain, remainder taken from reference TRBV5-4 and TRBJ1-2, is ETGVTQSPTHLIKTRGQQVTLRCSSQSGHNTVSWYQQALGQGPQFIFQYYREEENGRGNFPPRFSGLQFPNYSSELNVNALELDDSALYLCASSLSRQGSAGYTFGSGTRLTVV.

This clone appeared a single time. J is TRBJ1-6 and V is TRBV28; D call uncertain. The CDR3 spans 12 residues. Germline V CDR1 and CDR2: MDHEN, SYDVKM. Trimming took off 8 bases at V and 8 bases at J, with 10 bases between the two ends. This chain's CDR3 is CASLSGDSPLHF. CDR3 in DNA: TGTGCCAGCTTGTCCGGAGATTCACCCCTCCACTTT. The full variable domain, its missing parts supplied by reference TRBV28 and TRBJ1-6, is DVKVTQSSRYLVKRTGEKVFLECVQDMDHENMFWYRQDPGLGLRLIYFSYDVKMKEKGDIPEGYSVSREKKERFSLILESASTNQTSMYLCASLSGDSPLHFGNGTRLTVT.

This clone was picked up one time. This chain links TRBV28 with TRBJ1-4; TRBD1 is a possible D gene (5 bases). This CDR3 is 17 amino acids long. The germline V and J ends were trimmed by 3 bases and 2 bases, with 16 bases remaining between them. Germline CDR1 reads MDHEN; CDR2 reads SYDVKM. This chain's CDR3 is CASSFPGGGSTNEKLFF. CDR3 in DNA: TGTGCCAGCAGTTTCCCGGGGGGGGGATCGACTAATGAAAAACTGTTTTTT.

The chain is built from TRBV19 and TRBJ2-5; no clear D. Germline V CDR1 and CDR2: LNHDA, SQIVND (reference sequence). The CDR3 consists of 11 residues. Trimming removed 6 bases at V and 3 bases at J, with 5 bases between. The CDR3 loop is CASSSEETQYF. The CDR3 nucleotides read TGTGCCAGTAGCAGTGAAGAGACCCAGTACTTC.

Of note for this clone: The same CDR3 can be traced to other DNA sequences in this sample. The chain recombines TRBV9 with TRBJ2-7; the D gene is possibly TRBD1 (6 bases). The CDR3 loop spans 13 amino acids. The germline CDR1 and CDR2 sequences are SGDLS and YYNGEE. V lost 0 bases, J lost 6 bases, and 10 bases lay in between. The CDR3, as DNA: TGTGCCAGCAGCGTAGCGCAAGGGGGCGAGCAGTACTTC. Amino acids: CASSVAQGGEQYF.

This clone has a single count. This rearrangement joins TRBV2 to TRBJ1-6; the match to TRBD1 covers 8 bases. The length of the CDR3 is 13 residues. Trimming at V came to 9 bases and at J to 9 bases, leaving 7 bases not matched to a gene. The germline V gene has CDR1 SNHLY and CDR2 FYNNEI. The CDR3 protein is CARRSQGASPLHF. The CDR3 DNA reads TGTGCCAGGAGGAGTCAGGGGGCTTCACCCCTCCACTTT.

V and J are TRBV27 and TRBJ2-7; 8 nucleotides align to TRBD2. V dropped 2 bases and J dropped 3; count of bases not matched to a gene: 15. Germline assignment: CDR1 MNHEY and CDR2 SMNVEV (reference sequence). This CDR3 contains 18 residues. CDR3 nucleotide sequence: TGTGCCAGCAGTTTAAAGGTCATACAGCGGGAGCCGGGCTACGAGCAGTACTTC. Its translation: CASSLKVIQREPGYEQYF.

The chain joins TRBV19 to TRBJ2-2; 8 bases fit TRBD2. The CDR3 sequence is 16 residues long. The germline V gene has CDR1 LNHDA and CDR2 SQIVND (reference sequence). J was trimmed by 4 bases and V by 5 bases; bases with no gene match: 9. The CDR3 DNA reads as TGTGCCAGTAGTCTGCCAATAGCGGGGACCACCGGGGAGCTGTTTTTT. As protein: CASSLPIAGTTGELFF.

The chain is built from TRBV5-6 and TRBJ2-2, with 7 bases that match TRBD1. CDR1 and CDR2 (germline): SGHDT, YYEEEE. This CDR3 spans 15 amino acids. V was clipped by 4 bases and J by 4 bases; unmatched bases: 7. CDR3: CASSPVGDSTGELFF. In DNA, the CDR3 is TGTGCCAGCAGCCCCGTCGGGGACAGCACCGGGGAGCTGTTTTTT.

The chain couples TRBV6-5 to TRBJ2-2; D gene uncertain. Germline values: CDR1 MNHEY, CDR2 SVGAGI. The CDR3 consists of 11 residues. The V end was cut by 7 bases, the J end by 6 bases, with 6 bases between. The CDR3 coding sequence is TGTGCCAGCACAGGTCCCGGGGAGCTGTTTTTT. It encodes CASTGPGELFF.

This sequence joins TRBV28 and TRBJ2-1; D may be TRBD2 (6 bases). V lost 8 bases, J lost 2 bases, and 13 bases lay in between. This CDR3 contains 14 residues. Germline CDR1 and CDR2: MDHEN and SYDVKM. The chain's CDR3 is CASCGDSTYNEQFF. DNA for the CDR3: TGTGCCAGCTGCGGGGACTCGACCTACAATGAGCAGTTCTTC.

The chain employs TRBV13 and TRBJ1-3, with D perhaps matching TRBD1 (5 bases). Germline CDR1 is PRHDT and CDR2 is FYEKMQ (reference sequence). The length of the CDR3 is 16 residues. The V end lost 6 bases, the J end lost 2 bases, and 17 bases lay between the germline ends. CDR3 residues: CASRMGGFSPGNTIYF. The CDR3 coding sequence is TGTGCCAGCAGAATGGGGGGGTTCTCTCCTGGAAACACCATATATTTT.

This clone was found a few times. The rearrangement links TRBV5-6 to TRBJ1-3; D remains ambiguous. CDR1 and CDR2 from the germline V gene are SGHDT and YYEEEE. The CDR3 length is 16 residues. The V end lost 0 bases, the J end lost 0 bases, and 10 bases lay between the germline ends. CDR3 amino acids: CASSLALPGSGNTIYF. As DNA, the CDR3 is TGTGCCAGCAGCTTGGCCCTCCCCGGCTCTGGAAACACCATATATTTT.

The chain combines TRBV5-1 with TRBJ1-2, with D possibly being TRBD1 (6 bases). V gave up 0 bases and J gave up 4 bases, with 13 bases separating them. The CDR3 loop spans 15 amino acids. Germline values: CDR1 SGHRS, CDR2 YFSETQ. As DNA, the CDR3 is TGCGCCAGCAGCTTGGCTGGACAGCAAATCTATGGCTACACCTTC. It translates to CASSLAGQQIYGYTF.

This clone has only a few counts. The chain recombines TRBV9 with TRBJ1-6; unclear D gene. CDR1 and CDR2 (germline): SGDLS, YYNGEE. V was trimmed by 8 bases and J by 7 bases, leaving 16 bases between them. The CDR3 has 14 amino acids. CDR3: CARTRAGLNSPLHF. The CDR3 nucleotides are TGTGCCAGGACGCGGGCAGGACTGAATTCACCCCTCCACTTT.

The chain combines TRBV5-1 with TRBJ1-3, with D possibly TRBD1 on 5 matching bases. The CDR3 extends over 13 amino acids. Germline CDR1 and CDR2: SGHRS and YFSETQ. Trimming removed 4 bases at V and 0 bases at J, with 5 bases between. In DNA, the CDR3 is TGCGCCAGCAGCGACAGCTCTGGAAACACCATATATTTT. Protein sequence: CASSDSSGNTIYF. The complete variable domain, with remaining parts taken from reference TRBV5-1 and TRBJ1-3, reads KAGVTQTPRYLIKTRGQQVTLSCSPISGHRSVSWYQQTPGQGLQFLFEYFSETQRNKGNFPGRFSGRQFSNSRSEMNVSTLELGDSALYLCASSDSSGNTIYFGEGSWLTVV.

CDR3 protein: CASSLVGGDGTEAFF. In DNA form, the CDR3 reads TGTGCCAGCAGCTTAGTAGGCGGTGACGGCACTGAAGCTTTCTTT. The chain recombines TRBV7-9 with TRBJ1-1, with D hard to call. This CDR3 region has 15 residues. The germline V gene encodes CDR1 SEHNR and CDR2 FQNEAQ (reference sequence). With 1 base removed from V and 4 bases from J, the gap between germline ends came to 13 bases.

Here the CDR3 DNA reads TGTGCCAGCAGTTATGAAAACGCGGGGTATGAAAAACTGTTTTTT. Encoded protein: CASSYENAGYEKLFF. This rearrangement joins TRBV6-5 to TRBJ1-4; D call uncertain. The germline gives CDR1 MNHEY, CDR2 SVGAGI. The CDR3 totals 15 residues. V lost 3 bases to trimming and J lost 6 bases, with 14 bases between them.